This passage covers 27 T cell receptor beta chains from one sample sequenced in a study of cytomegalovirus exposure and HLA in healthy donors. The PCR used 60 Vbeta and 13 Jbeta primers. The method was immunoSEQ multiplex PCR; TCRdb's version includes in-frame clones alone and lacks a portion of them. The profile shows 130,000 to 150,000 clones, around 79% of them singletons. Specimen: PBMCs. These receptors all come from a man aged 35-49 years in good health and CMV-seropositive.

The chain has TRBV10-3 and TRBJ2-7, with 10 bases identical to TRBD2. V lost 2 bases, J lost 4 bases, and 8 bases stayed unmatched. Germline V gene data show CDR1 as ENHRY and CDR2 as SYGVKD. The CDR3 extends over 16 amino acids. The CDR3 coding sequence is TGTGCCATCAGTGAGCCCGCCGGGACTAGCGTATACGAGCAGTACTTC. Translation: CAISEPAGTSVYEQYF.

The genes are TRBV7-7 and TRBJ2-1; 9 bases are shared with TRBD2. V was pared by 2 bases and J by 7 bases, with 6 bases of the junction left unmatched. Germline V lookup: CDR1 SSHAT, CDR2 FNYEAQ (reference sequence). CDR3 size: 15 residues. The CDR3 DNA sequence: TGTGCCAGCAGCTTACAGGCGGGAGGGCTTAATGAGCAGTTCTTC. This codes for CASSLQAGGLNEQFF.

The DNA for the CDR3 is TGTGCCAGCAGCCAAGATTGGGGGGGCGCAGATACGCAGTATTTT. Its protein is CASSQDWGGADTQYF. The chain recombines TRBV4-2 with TRBJ2-3; possibly TRBD2 for D (7 bases). V was cut by 0 bases and J by 4 bases, with 11 bases left in between. CDR1 is LGHNA and CDR2 is YNFKEQ in the germline V gene. This CDR3 region has 15 residues.

The gene calls are TRBV5-8 and TRBJ1-5; D gene ambiguous. CDR3 length: 19 amino acids. Germline V gene lookup returns CDR1 SGHTS and CDR2 YDEGEE. Trimming shortened V by 1 base and J by 1 base, and 21 bases separated the two germline ends. CDR3 loop: CASSLMTSLKGVSNQPQHF. CDR3 DNA: TGTGCCAGCAGCTTGATGACTAGTCTAAAAGGAGTGAGCAATCAGCCCCAGCATTTT.

V usage is TRBV5-4 and J usage is TRBJ2-7, with no clear D. Trimming stripped 2 bases from V and 5 bases from J, with 14 bases between. The CDR3 totals 14 residues. CDR1 is SGHNT and CDR2 is YYREEE in the germline V gene (reference sequence). The CDR3 reads CASSFPEHPNEQYF. CDR3 sequence (DNA): TGTGCCAGCAGCTTCCCCGAGCATCCTAACGAGCAGTACTTC.

This clone turned up a few times. V gene TRBV12-5 combines with J gene TRBJ2-2, with TRBD2 matching 11 bases. Germline lookup yields CDR1 LGHNT and CDR2 FRNRAP. After removal of 3 bases from V and 4 bases from J, the junction contained 1 base not matched to a gene. This CDR3 region has 15 residues. The CDR3 DNA sequence: TGTGCTAGTGGTTTTACTAGCGGGAGCACCGGGGAGCTGTTTTTT. It translates to CASGFTSGSTGELFF.

The rearrangement uses TRBV4-2 and TRBJ2-1; TRBD2 matches at 11 bases. The germline V gene encodes CDR1 LGHNA and CDR2 YNFKEQ. The V segment lost 0 bases and the J segment 4 bases; nucleotides outside the gene matches: 2. The CDR3 contains 16 residues. The CDR3 bases are TGTGCCAGCAGCCAAGAGGGGACTAGCGGTTACAATGAGCAGTTCTTC. Translation gives CASSQEGTSGYNEQFF.

This chain uses TRBV6-6 with TRBJ2-1; a possible D gene is TRBD2 (7 bases). The CDR3 loop spans 12 amino acids. CDR1 is MNHNY, CDR2 SVGAGI, per germline (reference sequence). Trimming cost V 2 bases and J 9 bases, with 8 bases left between them. Here the CDR3 DNA reads TGTGCCAGCAGTTACGGGGGGGCTGAGCAGTTCTTC. It specifies CASSYGGAEQFF.

The DNA for the CDR3 is TGTGCCAGCAGTTCATTCGGACAAACGAACACTGAAGCTTTCTTT. It specifies CASSSFGQTNTEAFF. The chain uses TRBV27 and TRBJ1-1; perhaps TRBD1 as D (5 bases). The germline V and J ends were trimmed by 4 bases and 1 base, with 13 bases remaining between them. Germline lookup yields CDR1 MNHEY and CDR2 SMNVEV (reference sequence). The CDR3 loop spans 15 amino acids.

The V gene is TRBV2, the J gene TRBJ2-7; a weak D match, TRBD2 (6 bases). Trimming shortened V by 3 bases and J by 3 bases, and 12 bases separated the two germline ends. CDR1 SNHLY and CDR2 FYNNEI come from the germline V gene. The CDR3 runs to 14 residues. CDR3: CASSESGTYYEQYF. The DNA of the CDR3 is TGTGCCAGCAGTGAGAGTGGGACTTACTACGAGCAGTACTTC. The whole variable domain, remainder taken from reference TRBV2 and TRBJ2-7, is EPEVTQTPSHQVTQMGQEVILRCVPISNHLYFYWYRQILGQKVEFLVSFYNNEISEKSEIFDDQFSVERPDGSNFTLKIRSTKLEDSAMYFCASSESGTYYEQYFGPGTRLTVT.

The chain uses TRBV14 and TRBJ2-3, with 9 bases identical to TRBD2. CDR3 length: 16 amino acids. Per the germline V gene, CDR1 is SGHDN and CDR2 is FVKESK. J lost 4 bases, V lost 3 bases, and 8 bases had no gene match. As DNA, the CDR3 is TGTGCCAGCAGCCACCCTGGACTAGCGAGGTCAGATACGCAGTATTTT. This sequence encodes CASSHPGLARSDTQYF. The full variable domain, in which reference TRBV14 and TRBJ2-3 provide the parts outside the CDR3, is EAGVTQFPSHSVIEKGQTVTLRCDPISGHDNLYWYRRVMGKEIKFLLHFVKESKQDESGMPNNRFLAERTGGTYSTLKVQPAELEDSGVYFCASSHPGLARSDTQYFGPGTRLTVL.

The genes are TRBV7-6 and TRBJ1-3, with D hard to call. Trimming removed 5 bases at V and 0 bases at J, with 5 bases between. The germline CDR1 and CDR2 sequences are SGHVS and FNYEAQ. The CDR3 runs to 13 residues. CDR3 DNA: TGTGCCAGCAGCCCCTCCTCTGGAAACACCATATATTTT. This encodes CASSPSSGNTIYF.

The chain carries TRBV19 and TRBJ2-7; the D is unclear. Germline assignment: CDR1 LNHDA and CDR2 SQIVND (reference sequence). The length of the CDR3 is 13 residues. The germline V and J ends were trimmed by 11 bases and 3 bases, with 17 bases remaining between them. Here the CDR3 reads CASSWQADYEQYF. CDR3 nucleotide sequence: TGTGCCTCATCCTGGCAGGCTGACTACGAGCAGTACTTC.

A few counts support this clone. The V gene is TRBV19, the J gene TRBJ2-3; tentatively, D is TRBD1 (6 bases). Germline loops: CDR1 LNHDA, CDR2 SQIVND (reference sequence). V gave up 3 bases and J gave up 2 bases, with 9 bases separating them. CDR3 length: 14 residues. The CDR3 bases are TGTGCCAGTAGTATGGGGGACACCACAGATACGCAGTATTTT. Its protein is CASSMGDTTDTQYF.

The rearrangement uses TRBV19 and TRBJ2-5; 9 bases are shared with TRBD2. Germline V gene lookup returns CDR1 LNHDA and CDR2 SQIVND (reference sequence). The CDR3 extends over 14 amino acids. V dropped 4 bases and J dropped 5; count of bases not matched to a gene: 5. This chain's CDR3 is CASSKGGLAETQYF. For the CDR3, the DNA is TGTGCCAGTAGTAAAGGAGGACTAGCGGAGACCCAGTACTTC.

A note on this clone: Germline is not matched at one junction end, which may reflect a read error. The CDR3 nucleotides are TGTTCCAGCAGCTTTTTGGGACAGGGAACCGGGGAGCTGTTTTTT. This gives the protein CSSSFLGQGTGELFF. The V call is TRBV7-3, the J call TRBJ2-2; 9 nucleotides agree with TRBD1. CDR3 size: 15 residues. The germline gives CDR1 SGHTA, CDR2 FQGTGA. Based on the CDR3 plus reference TRBV7-3 and TRBJ2-2, the full variable domain is GAGVSQTPSNKVTEKGKYVELRCDPISGHTALYWYRQSLGQGPEFLIYFQGTGAADDSGLPNDRFFAVRPEGSVSTLKIQRTERGDSAVYLCSSSFLGQGTGELFFGEGSRLTVL.

The gene calls are TRBV5-4 and TRBJ2-7; 14 bases are shared with TRBD2. The trim removed 5 bases at V and 6 bases at J, leaving 10 bases unmatched. This CDR3 comprises 16 residues. Germline CDR1 is SGHNT and CDR2 is YYREEE (reference sequence). CDR3 amino acids: CASRSGTSGSVIEQYF. CDR3 coding DNA: TGTGCCAGCAGATCAGGGACTAGCGGGAGCGTTATCGAGCAGTACTTC. The entire variable domain, with the rest obtained from reference TRBV5-4 and TRBJ2-7, is as follows: ETGVTQSPTHLIKTRGQQVTLRCSSQSGHNTVSWYQQALGQGPQFIFQYYREEENGRGNFPPRFSGLQFPNYSSELNVNALELDDSALYLCASRSGTSGSVIEQYFGPGTRLTVT.

The chain uses TRBV7-9 and TRBJ1-2; no definite D call. Trimming left V 5 bases short and J 0 bases short, with 13 bases between. Germline V gene sequence: CDR1 SEHNR, CDR2 FQNEAQ (reference sequence). There are 15 residues in the CDR3. The CDR3 sequence: CASSSARDTNYGYTF. CDR3 coding DNA: TGTGCCAGCAGCAGTGCCCGGGATACTAACTATGGCTACACCTTC.

This clone was detected only once. This chain connects TRBV5-6 to TRBJ1-2, with a possible D match to TRBD1 (6 bases). V lost 4 bases to trimming and J lost 4 bases, with 14 bases between them. This CDR3 comprises 14 residues. Germline V lookup: CDR1 SGHDT, CDR2 YYEEEE. The CDR3 here is CASSPRGAPYGYTF. CDR3 sequence (DNA): TGTGCCAGCAGCCCCCGGGGGGCTCCCTATGGCTACACCTTC.

The genes are TRBV11-2 and TRBJ1-2; D gene ambiguous. Per the germline V gene, CDR1 is SGHAT and CDR2 is FQNNGV. The CDR3 covers 15 residues. V dropped 4 bases and J dropped 4 bases, with 16 bases sitting between them. The CDR3 loop reads CASSSLRRDGYGYTF. In DNA form, the CDR3 reads TGTGCCAGCAGCTCCCTGAGACGGGATGGCTATGGCTACACCTTC.

This clone turned up a few times. The chain recombines TRBV5-4 with TRBJ2-2; a weak D match, TRBD2 (5 bases). Germline CDR1 SGHNT, CDR2 YYREEE (reference sequence). Trimming cost V 2 bases and J 8 bases, with 16 bases left between them. The CDR3 sequence is 15 residues long. The CDR3 region is CASSLQLGMGGELFF. In DNA, the CDR3 is TGTGCCAGCAGCTTACAACTAGGAATGGGAGGGGAGCTGTTTTTT.

The count of this clone is one. This chain uses TRBV10-1 with TRBJ2-5; D is ambiguous. Germline CDR1 and CDR2: WNHNN and SYGVQD (reference sequence). This CDR3 comprises 13 residues. Trimming stripped 4 bases from V and 2 bases from J, with 8 bases between. CDR3 in amino acids: CASSASGQETQYF. As DNA, the CDR3 is TGCGCCAGCAGTGCCTCAGGACAAGAGACCCAGTACTTC.

V and J are TRBV7-3 and TRBJ2-1; maybe TRBD2 (5 bases). Germline values: CDR1 SGHTA, CDR2 FQGTGA. V dropped 1 base and J dropped 7 bases, with 8 bases sitting between them. There are 13 residues in the CDR3. CDR3 sequence: CASSLNRENEQFF. CDR3 in DNA: TGTGCCAGCAGCTTAAATCGGGAAAATGAGCAGTTCTTC.

As DNA, the CDR3 is TGTGCCAGCAGCTTAGGGGGCTGGAGCACTGAAGCTTTCTTT. Protein sequence: CASSLGGWSTEAFF. V usage is TRBV7-2 and J usage is TRBJ1-1; maybe TRBD1 (5 bases). CDR1 and CDR2 from the germline V gene are SGHTA and FQGNSA. The CDR3 runs to 14 residues. V was clipped by 1 base and J by 4 bases, with 10 bases between them.

V usage is TRBV10-3 and J usage is TRBJ2-7, with 12 bases fitting TRBD2. With V trimmed by 5 bases and J by 2 bases, 1 base remained unmatched. There are 14 residues in the CDR3. CDR1 ENHRY and CDR2 SYGVKD come from the germline V gene. The CDR3 here is CAISPSGRAYEQYF. CDR3 DNA: TGTGCCATCAGTCCTAGCGGGAGGGCCTACGAGCAGTACTTC.

The rearrangement joins TRBV13 to TRBJ2-1; 13 nucleotides agree with TRBD2. Germline lookup yields CDR1 PRHDT and CDR2 FYEKMQ (reference sequence). This CDR3 has 16 residues. Trimming at V came to 5 bases and at J to 8 bases, leaving 9 bases not matched to a gene. CDR3 bases: TGTGCCAGCAGCGGGCGAACTAGCGGGAGGGCCTATGAGCAGTTCTTC. Translation: CASSGRTSGRAYEQFF.

The V call is TRBV25-1, the J call TRBJ2-2; 9 bases line up with TRBD1. The CDR3 totals 16 residues. Germline values: CDR1 MGHDK, CDR2 SYGVNS. J was trimmed by 1 base and V by 5 bases; bases with no gene match: 5. Written as DNA, the CDR3 is TGTGCCAGCAGTCCTCTGGGACAGGGGAACACCGGGGAGCTGTTTTTT. Protein sequence: CASSPLGQGNTGELFF.